This section outlines one T cell receptor (beta chain) sequence together with its context. The sample is drawn from a study of blood T cell repertoires in COVID-19. Libraries were prepared by immunoSEQ multiplex PCR; TCRdb keeps only in-frame clonotypes and omits some of them. The sample has a few hundred thousand clones, about 85% seen once; the top ten hold approximately 5%. The germline gives CDR1 SGHRS, CDR2 YFSETQ. Between the trimmed V and J ends, which lost 0 bases and 0 bases, there was a span of 12 bases. This CDR3 comprises 16 residues. This clonotype was obtained from a woman in her twenties or thirties who had recovered from COVID-19. Sequencing used PBMCs or T cells enriched from blood (not recorded which). The rearrangement joins TRBV5-1 to TRBJ1-1; D not certain. The CDR3 coding sequence is TGCGCCAGCAGCTTGGGGTTCGGGGTCCTGAACACTGAAGCTTTCTTT. It yields the protein CASSLGFGVLNTEAFF.